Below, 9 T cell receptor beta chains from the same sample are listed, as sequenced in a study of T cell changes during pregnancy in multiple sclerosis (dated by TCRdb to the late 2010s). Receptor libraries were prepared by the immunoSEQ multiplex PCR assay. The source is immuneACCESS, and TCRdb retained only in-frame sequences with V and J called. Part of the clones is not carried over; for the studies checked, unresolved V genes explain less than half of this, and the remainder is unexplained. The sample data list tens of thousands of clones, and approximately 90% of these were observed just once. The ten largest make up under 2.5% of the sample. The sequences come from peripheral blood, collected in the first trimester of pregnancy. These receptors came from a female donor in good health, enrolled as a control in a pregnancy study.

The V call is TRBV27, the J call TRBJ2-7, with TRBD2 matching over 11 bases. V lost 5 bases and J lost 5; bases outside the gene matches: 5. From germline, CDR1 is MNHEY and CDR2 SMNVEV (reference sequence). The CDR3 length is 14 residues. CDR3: CASSPGTSGNEQYF. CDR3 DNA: TGTGCCAGCAGTCCCGGGACTAGCGGAAACGAGCAGTACTTC.

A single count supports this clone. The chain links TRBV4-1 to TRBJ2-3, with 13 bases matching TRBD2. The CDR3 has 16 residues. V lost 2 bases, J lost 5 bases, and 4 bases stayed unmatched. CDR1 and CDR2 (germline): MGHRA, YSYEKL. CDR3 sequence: CASSQTRTSGGDTQYF. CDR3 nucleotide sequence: TGCGCCAGCAGCCAAACTCGGACTAGCGGGGGAGATACGCAGTATTTT.

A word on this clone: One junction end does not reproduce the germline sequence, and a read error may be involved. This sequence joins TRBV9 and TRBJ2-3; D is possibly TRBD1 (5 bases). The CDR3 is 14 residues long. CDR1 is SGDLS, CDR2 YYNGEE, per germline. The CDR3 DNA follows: TGTGCCAGCAGCGTAGAGTGGAGCACAGGTACGCAGTATTTT. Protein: CASSVEWSTGTQYF.

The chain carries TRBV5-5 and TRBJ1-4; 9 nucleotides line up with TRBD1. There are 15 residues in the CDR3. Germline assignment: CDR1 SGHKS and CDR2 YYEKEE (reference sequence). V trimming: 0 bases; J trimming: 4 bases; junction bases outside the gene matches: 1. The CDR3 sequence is CASSLEGQGNEKLFF. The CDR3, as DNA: TGTGCCAGCAGCTTGGAGGGACAGGGTAATGAAAAACTGTTTTTT.

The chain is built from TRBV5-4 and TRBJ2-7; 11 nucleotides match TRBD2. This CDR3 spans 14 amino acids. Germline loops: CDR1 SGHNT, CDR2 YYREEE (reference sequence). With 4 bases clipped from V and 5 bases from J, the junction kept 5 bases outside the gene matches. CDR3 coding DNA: TGTGCCAGCAGCGACTTAGCGGGAGGGAACGAGCAGTACTTC. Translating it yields CASSDLAGGNEQYF. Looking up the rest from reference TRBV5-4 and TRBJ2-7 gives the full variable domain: ETGVTQSPTHLIKTRGQQVTLRCSSQSGHNTVSWYQQALGQGPQFIFQYYREEENGRGNFPPRFSGLQFPNYSSELNVNALELDDSALYLCASSDLAGGNEQYFGPGTRLTVT.

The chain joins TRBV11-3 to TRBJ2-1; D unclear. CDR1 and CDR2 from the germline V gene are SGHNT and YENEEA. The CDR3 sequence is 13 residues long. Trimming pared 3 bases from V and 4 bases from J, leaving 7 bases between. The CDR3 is CASSFGEYNEQFF. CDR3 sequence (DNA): TGTGCCAGCAGCTTTGGAGAATACAATGAGCAGTTCTTC.

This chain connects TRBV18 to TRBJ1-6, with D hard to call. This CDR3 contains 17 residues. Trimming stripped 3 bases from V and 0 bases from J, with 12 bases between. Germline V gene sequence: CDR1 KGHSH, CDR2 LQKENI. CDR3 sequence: CASSPEGGSSYNSPLHF. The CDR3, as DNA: TGTGCCAGCTCACCCGAGGGCGGGTCCTCCTATAATTCACCCCTCCACTTT.

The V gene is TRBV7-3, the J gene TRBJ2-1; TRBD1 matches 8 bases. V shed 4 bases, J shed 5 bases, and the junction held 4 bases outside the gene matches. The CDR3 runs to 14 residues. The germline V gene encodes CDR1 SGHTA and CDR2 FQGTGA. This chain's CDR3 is CASSSGTGNNEQFF. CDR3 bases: TGTGCCAGCAGCTCCGGGACAGGAAACAATGAGCAGTTCTTC.

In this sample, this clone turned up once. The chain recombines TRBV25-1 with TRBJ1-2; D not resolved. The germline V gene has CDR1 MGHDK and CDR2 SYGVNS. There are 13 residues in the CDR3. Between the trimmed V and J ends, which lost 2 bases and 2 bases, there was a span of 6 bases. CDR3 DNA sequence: TGTGCCAGCAGTGAACCCGCGAACTATGGCTACACCTTC. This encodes CASSEPANYGYTF.